This T cell receptor (beta chain) emerged from a study of CD8 T cells in Susac syndrome (dated by TCRdb to about 2019). Notes on the research overall: The study used repertoire sequencing to test whether antigen drove CD8+ T cell activation and differentiation in Susac syndrome. What the research found in general, with its limitations: The number of individuals in the TCR sequencing and HLA analysis was recognized as being relatively small.

Of note for this clonotype: This receptor's antigen is unknown. No base qualities exist here, and no much larger clone lies one base off it.

RNA was extracted with the RNeasy kit and about 0.5 to 1 ug was reverse transcribed using random hexamers. TCR beta CDR3 regions were amplified with the immunoSEQ multiplex PCR assay covering 54 Vbeta and 13 Jbeta segments. PCR amplification bias was corrected using a synthetic template baseline for primer optimization and computational correction. The published analysis was carried out like this. Only productive sequences were kept, with reads annotated to V, D and J genes according to IMGT and analyzed in immunoSEQ Analyzer. Clonality was computed as one minus Shannon entropy normalized by log2 of the number of productive unique sequences. For each patient and control, public and private clones were evaluated among the 100 most prevalent clones. A clone was defined as Susac-specific if it was absent from the healthy and MS cohorts, from some 1,100 published viral clones and from other ImmuneACCESS disease sequences. Starting from the raw public reads, TCRdb applied fastp trimming at Q25, assembled clones with MiXCR and retained in-frame beta chains. CDR3 protein duplicates are merged, each entry listing the most common genes and DNA. V and J calls and clone size were set by TCRdb, not the authors. This sample lists 150,000 to 200,000 distinct CDR3 sequences; roughly 95% were detected once. The ten largest clones add up to approximately 0.14% of the sample.

V and J are truncated by 5 bases and 0 bases respectively, leaving an intervening sequence of 8 bases. The CDR3 measures 14 amino acids from cysteine to phenylalanine. Only the CDR3 portion is preserved as DNA: 42 bases, with reading frame beginning at the first base. Peripheral blood CD8+ and CD4+ T cells from healthy donors, Susac syndrome patients and multiple sclerosis patients were profiled by high-throughput TCR beta sequencing. Healthy donors were included as age- and sex-matched controls. CD8+ TEMRA cells were enriched by FACS, while bulk CD8+ and CD4+ T cells were purified by magnetic negative isolation. Blood was drawn into EDTA tubes, processed within 24 hours, and PBMCs were isolated by density gradient centrifugation. PBMCs intended for TCR sequencing were cryopreserved in liquid nitrogen and thawed later in a water bath at 37 degrees C. The sorted or isolated CD4+, CD8+ and CD8+ TEMRA cells had a purity of 90% or higher.

This TCR derives from a human donor in good health. The source material was CD4+ T cells from PBMCs. This receptor chain uses TRBV12-3 or TRBV12-4 and TRBJ1-5; TRBD1 is possibly the D segment (5 matching bases). The DNA sequence reads TGTGCCAGCAGTGCGGACAATAGCAATCAGCCCCAGCATTTT. Its coded protein is CASSADNSNQPQHF.